The 4 T cell receptor beta chains below all came from one sample that was sequenced in a study of T cells in Graves' hyperthyroidism and ophthalmopathy. The TCR beta CDR3 regions underwent amplification using RNA transcripts as the source. HTBI primers were the set used in a first-round RT-PCR of the TCR CDR3. TCRdb re-analysed the multiplex PCR reads in MiXCR, keeping a single row per CDR3 protein. The table lists about 590,000 distinct CDR3 sequences, approximately 15% of them singletons. Sequenced: blood. These receptors were taken from a woman aged 18-29 years with Graves' ophthalmopathy.

As regards this clonotype: Just one base apart from a much larger clone, this may be a read error. V and J are TRBV7-9 and TRBJ2-5; 10 bases match TRBD2. Germline CDR1 is SEHNR and CDR2 is FQNEAQ (reference sequence). The CDR3 totals 15 residues. In nucleotides, the CDR3 is TGTGCCAGCAGCTCGGGACTAGCGTTCCAAGTGACCCAGTACTTC. Translated: CASSSGLAFQVTQYF.

This clonotype has a handful of counts. The junction departs from the called germline gene at one end, perhaps through a read error. CDR3 loop: CASSESGRGGTQPQHF. The CDR3 nucleotides are TGTGCCAGCAGCGAATCAGGCAGGGGGGGGACTCAGCCCCAGCATTTT. The chain uses TRBV25-1 and TRBJ1-5; TRBD1 agrees at 7 bases. CDR1 is MGHDK, CDR2 SYGVNS, per germline. This CDR3 is 16 amino acids long.

This clonotype was recorded many times. This chain connects TRBV11-2 to TRBJ2-7, with no clear D. Per the germline V gene, CDR1 is SGHAT and CDR2 is FQNNGV. V lost 0 bases and J lost 3, with 9 bases in between. CDR3 size: 14 residues. The CDR3 nucleotides are TGTGCCAGCAGCTTAGATCTGGCCTTCTACGAGCAGTACTTC. Encoded protein: CASSLDLAFYEQYF.

Many counts were recorded for this clonotype. J is TRBJ1-5 and V is TRBV7-2; possibly TRBD1 for D (6 bases). The germline V gene has CDR1 SGHTA and CDR2 FQGNSA. V shed 2 bases and J shed 4 bases, with 9 bases lying between them. This CDR3 comprises 14 residues. CDR3 bases: TGTGCCAGCAGCTTATTACAGGGTAATCAGCCCCAGCATTTT. Translated, it gives CASSLLQGNQPQHF.